The 26 T cell receptor beta chains in this list originate from one sample, sequenced in a study of T cell changes during pregnancy in multiple sclerosis. Method: immunoSEQ multiplex PCR; TCRdb's copy keeps in-frame clones and lacks some. The sample holds roughly 68,000 clones, 92% seen once. The sample in question was peripheral blood, obtained in the second trimester of pregnancy. These receptors were obtained from a female donor in good health, enrolled as a control in a pregnancy study.

The chain links TRBV9 to TRBJ1-3, with a tentative D call TRBD1 (6 bases). Per germline, CDR1 SGDLS and CDR2 YYNGEE. This CDR3 is 18 amino acids long. Trimming took 0 bases from V and 0 from J, leaving 16 bases between them. The CDR3 sequence: CASSVAGQGSSSGNTIYF. As DNA, the CDR3 is TGTGCCAGCAGCGTAGCGGGGCAGGGGAGTTCCTCTGGAAACACCATATATTTT.

The rearrangement uses TRBV15 and TRBJ1-4; TRBD1 might be the D (5 bases). Germline CDR1 reads LNHNV; CDR2 reads YYDKDF (reference sequence). CDR3 size: 15 residues. V was pared by 4 bases and J by 7 bases, with 16 bases between. The CDR3 protein is CATSTTREGGEKLFF. Here the CDR3 DNA reads TGTGCCACCAGCACCACCAGGGAGGGCGGTGAAAAACTGTTTTTT.

The V and J genes are TRBV6-5 and TRBJ1-6, with a tentative D call TRBD1 (5 bases). CDR3 size: 14 residues. Germline assignment: CDR1 MNHEY and CDR2 SVGAGI. V gave up 5 bases and J gave up 11 bases, with 16 bases separating them. DNA of the CDR3: TGTGCCAGCAGTCACCGGGCAGGGAGGGCACCCCTCCACTTT. As protein: CASSHRAGRAPLHF.

The rearrangement uses TRBV7-3 and TRBJ1-2; 7 nucleotides agree with TRBD1. Germline loops: CDR1 SGHTA, CDR2 FQGTGA. J gave up 4 bases and V 6 bases, and 8 bases lay outside the gene matches. There are 14 residues in the CDR3. CDR3 region: CASSLTGAGYGYTF. The CDR3 region has the DNA TGTGCCAGCAGTCTCACAGGGGCAGGCTATGGCTACACCTTC.

The CDR3 DNA reads as TGTGCCAGCAGTGGTCCGGGAGGGGGGCGAGAGACCCAGTACTTC. It yields the protein CASSGPGGGRETQYF. The chain couples TRBV6-1 to TRBJ2-5; TRBD2 matches at 8 bases. V lost 4 bases, J lost 4 bases, and 8 bases stayed unmatched. CDR3 size: 15 residues. Per the germline V gene, CDR1 is MNHNS and CDR2 is SASEGT.

This clone was seen a single time. The chain links TRBV29-1 to TRBJ2-2; perhaps TRBD2 as D (6 bases). Germline V gene lookup returns CDR1 SQVTM and CDR2 ANQGSEA. The germline V and J ends were trimmed by 6 bases and 1 base, with 12 bases remaining between them. The CDR3 runs 14 residues. The CDR3 sequence: CSVPGEWNTGELFF. CDR3 DNA: TGCAGCGTCCCGGGAGAATGGAACACCGGGGAGCTGTTTTTT.

This clone was seen just once. The rearrangement joins TRBV27 to TRBJ2-1, with 14 positions matching TRBD2. Germline trimming cut 2 bases from V and 4 bases from J; bases unmatched to any gene: 7. CDR1 MNHEY and CDR2 SMNVEV come from the germline V gene (reference sequence). This CDR3 comprises 18 residues. The CDR3 nucleotides are TGTGCCAGCAGTTTAACCGGGACTAGCGGGAGCCGATACAATGAGCAGTTCTTC. It specifies CASSLTGTSGSRYNEQFF.

This sequence joins TRBV2 and TRBJ2-3, with 8 bases aligning to TRBD2. The CDR3 extends over 17 amino acids. With V trimmed by 3 bases and J by 1 base, 9 bases remained unmatched. Germline-derived CDR1 and CDR2 are SNHLY and FYNNEI. The CDR3 nucleotides are TGTGCCAGCAGTGATTTACGCGGGGGGCCCCGCACAGATACGCAGTATTTT. Encoded protein: CASSDLRGGPRTDTQYF. Based on the CDR3 plus reference TRBV2 and TRBJ2-3, the full variable domain is EPEVTQTPSHQVTQMGQEVILRCVPISNHLYFYWYRQILGQKVEFLVSFYNNEISEKSEIFDDQFSVERPDGSNFTLKIRSTKLEDSAMYFCASSDLRGGPRTDTQYFGPGTRLTVL.

This clone came up a few times. The chain has TRBV6-5 and TRBJ2-3, with 7 bases identical to TRBD2. With V trimmed by 6 bases and J by 6 bases, 9 bases remained unmatched. CDR3 length equals 14 residues. Germline CDR1 MNHEY, CDR2 SVGAGI. DNA of the CDR3: TGTGCCAGCAGCCCGGGGGGACCCGCGGATACGCAGTATTTT. Residues: CASSPGGPADTQYF.

The rearrangement uses TRBV19 and TRBJ1-5; D possibly corresponds to TRBD1 (5 bases). There are 16 residues in the CDR3. The V end lost 5 bases, the J end lost 0 bases, and 14 bases lay between the germline ends. In germline, CDR1 is LNHDA, CDR2 SQIVND (reference sequence). CDR3 DNA sequence: TGTGCCAGTAGTGGCCCCCAGGACATTAGCAATCAGCCCCAGCATTTT. Amino acid sequence: CASSGPQDISNQPQHF.

CDR3 in amino acids: CASVRDSLSGANVLTF. The CDR3 nucleotides read TGTGCCAGCGTACGGGACAGTCTCTCTGGGGCCAACGTCCTGACTTTC. J is TRBJ2-6 and V is TRBV2, with 7 positions matching TRBD1. The CDR3 extends over 16 amino acids. Germline assignment: CDR1 SNHLY and CDR2 FYNNEI. V was pared by 8 bases and J by 0 bases, with 7 bases of the junction left unmatched.

V is TRBV28 and J is TRBJ1-1; D is unresolved. V lost 8 bases, J lost 0 bases, and 13 bases lay in between. CDR1 is MDHEN, CDR2 SYDVKM, per germline. The CDR3 has 14 residues. The CDR3 here is CASRRRVMNTEAFF. CDR3 nucleotide sequence: TGTGCCAGCCGGAGGAGGGTAATGAACACTGAAGCTTTCTTT.

The V and J genes are TRBV27 and TRBJ2-1; D is perhaps TRBD2 (5 bases). The V end lost 3 bases, the J end lost 7 bases, and 10 bases lay between the germline ends. The CDR3 spans 13 residues. Germline V gene data show CDR1 as MNHEY and CDR2 as SMNVEV (reference sequence). The CDR3 region is CASSLTTSNEQFF. The CDR3 region has the DNA TGTGCCAGCAGTTTGACAACTAGTAATGAGCAGTTCTTC.

In DNA form, the CDR3 reads TGTGCCAGTAGTATCGGGGGAGAGAGGAATTCACCCCTCCACTTT. Translated: CASSIGGERNSPLHF. The gene calls are TRBV19 and TRBJ1-6; D might be TRBD1 (5 bases). The CDR3 covers 15 residues. CDR1 and CDR2 from the germline V gene are LNHDA and SQIVND (reference sequence). Trimming left V 3 bases short and J 7 bases short, with 13 bases between.

The rearrangement uses TRBV7-2 and TRBJ2-1, with D possibly TRBD2 on 6 matching bases. Germline V CDR1 and CDR2: SGHTA, FQGNSA. With 3 bases removed from V and 5 bases from J, the gap between germline ends came to 14 bases. The CDR3 loop spans 15 amino acids. The CDR3, as DNA: TGTGCCAGCAGCTTCCTGGGGGGAGCGAACAATGAGCAGTTCTTC. Its translation: CASSFLGGANNEQFF.

V is TRBV7-2 and J is TRBJ1-3, with a tentative D call TRBD1 (5 bases). Germline values: CDR1 SGHTA, CDR2 FQGNSA. Trimming pared 5 bases from V and 4 bases from J, leaving 15 bases between. The CDR3 length is 15 residues. Written as DNA, the CDR3 is TGTGCCAGCAGCCGCGACAGCCCGGCGGGAAACACCATATATTTT. Protein: CASSRDSPAGNTIYF. The complete variable domain, with remaining parts taken from reference TRBV7-2 and TRBJ1-3, reads GAGVSQSPSNKVTEKGKDVELRCDPISGHTALYWYRQSLGQGLEFLIYFQGNSAPDKSGLPSDRFSAERTGGSVSTLTIQRTQQEDSAVYLCASSRDSPAGNTIYFGEGSWLTVV.

This chain joins TRBV7-2 and TRBJ2-7, with 9 bases fitting TRBD2. The V and J ends lost 5 bases and 2 bases, in that order; junction bases with no gene match: 16. In germline, CDR1 is SGHTA, CDR2 FQGNSA. The CDR3 loop spans 18 amino acids. The CDR3 nucleotides read TGTGCCAGCAGCCGGCAGGGGGTAGGGCGGGAGGGCCCCTACGAGCAGTACTTC. It is translated as CASSRQGVGREGPYEQYF.

This rearrangement joins TRBV6-1 to TRBJ2-7; tentative D call: TRBD1 (5 bases). The CDR3 is 13 residues long. CDR1 is MNHNS and CDR2 is SASEGT in the germline V gene. Trimming stripped 5 bases from V and 6 bases from J, with 14 bases between. CDR3: CASSWGLSAEQYF. The CDR3 DNA reads TGTGCCAGCAGTTGGGGCCTGTCGGCCGAGCAGTACTTC.

The chain is built from TRBV9 and TRBJ2-7; D remains unclear. V was shortened by 0 bases and J by 2 bases, with 12 bases between the two germline ends. Germline CDR1 is SGDLS and CDR2 is YYNGEE. The CDR3 covers 15 residues. CDR3 protein: CASSVAPGMAYEQYF. Here the CDR3 DNA reads TGTGCCAGCAGCGTAGCCCCGGGTATGGCCTACGAGCAGTACTTC.

The rearrangement joins TRBV6-6 to TRBJ2-5; TRBD2 might be the D (6 bases). The CDR3 is made up of 14 amino acids. The V end lost 0 bases, the J end lost 6 bases, and 11 bases lay between the germline ends. The V gene's germline CDR1 is MNHNY and CDR2 SVGAGI (reference sequence). The DNA of the CDR3 is TGTGCCAGCAGTTACTCAGGGGAGGTGAAGACCCAGTACTTC. Its protein product is CASSYSGEVKTQYF.

The CDR3 bases are TGTGCCAGCTCACCGCTTCTAGCGAACACTGAAGCTTTCTTT. It specifies CASSPLLANTEAFF. The chain has TRBV18 and TRBJ1-1; D unclear. Trimming pared 3 bases from V and 1 base from J, leaving 9 bases between. Germline V gene data show CDR1 as KGHSH and CDR2 as LQKENI. The length of the CDR3 is 14 residues.

The rearrangement uses TRBV4-3 and TRBJ2-7; D is unclear. Trimming took off 0 bases at V and 2 bases at J, with 8 bases between the two ends. The CDR3 runs 14 residues. Germline lookup yields CDR1 LGHNA and CDR2 YSLEER. The CDR3, as DNA: TGCGCCAGCAGCCAAGATCTACCCCCCTACGAGCAGTACTTC. Encoded protein: CASSQDLPPYEQYF.

CDR3 protein: CASSLNMDRAPDTQYF. CDR3 sequence (DNA): TGTGCCAGCAGCTTGAATATGGACAGGGCGCCAGATACGCAGTATTTT. This chain links TRBV5-6 with TRBJ2-3, with 8 nucleotides matching TRBD1. V shed 1 base, J shed 4 bases, and the junction held 8 bases outside the gene matches. CDR3 size: 16 residues. Per germline, CDR1 SGHDT and CDR2 YYEEEE.

This rearrangement joins TRBV9 to TRBJ1-1; D remains ambiguous. This CDR3 is built from 16 residues. Germline V gene lookup returns CDR1 SGDLS and CDR2 YYNGEE. V shed 3 bases and J shed 5 bases, with 20 bases lying between them. For the CDR3, the DNA is TGTGCCAGCAGCGCCCAAGTTTTATCCAGAGGAACTGAAGCTTTCTTT. Protein product: CASSAQVLSRGTEAFF. The full variable domain, with the rest looked up from reference TRBV9 and TRBJ1-1, is DSGVTQTPKHLITATGQRVTLRCSPRSGDLSVYWYQQSLDQGLQFLIQYYNGEERAKGNILERFSAQQFPDLHSELNLSSLELGDSALYFCASSAQVLSRGTEAFFGQGTRLTVV.

This chain links TRBV28 with TRBJ2-7; 10 bases are a match to TRBD1. This CDR3 has 16 amino acids. The ends lost 6 bases at V and 1 base at J; junction bases unmatched: 9. CDR1 MDHEN and CDR2 SYDVKM come from the germline V gene. The CDR3 region has the DNA TGTGCCAGCAGCCTCAGCCCGGGACAGGGGTCCTACGAGCAGTACTTC. This codes for CASSLSPGQGSYEQYF. Together with reference TRBV28 and TRBJ2-7, the CDR3 gives the full variable domain: DVKVTQSSRYLVKRTGEKVFLECVQDMDHENMFWYRQDPGLGLRLIYFSYDVKMKEKGDIPEGYSVSREKKERFSLILESASTNQTSMYLCASSLSPGQGSYEQYFGPGTRLTVT.

The chain links TRBV5-4 to TRBJ2-5, with D tentatively TRBD1 (5 bases). The CDR3 sequence is 14 residues long. Germline lookup yields CDR1 SGHNT and CDR2 YYREEE (reference sequence). Trimming removed 2 bases from V and 5 bases from J, with 13 bases in between. The CDR3 loop is CASSFPGNMETQYF. CDR3 in DNA: TGTGCCAGCAGCTTCCCAGGGAATATGGAGACCCAGTACTTC. The variable domain in full, completed from reference TRBV5-4 and TRBJ2-5, reads ETGVTQSPTHLIKTRGQQVTLRCSSQSGHNTVSWYQQALGQGPQFIFQYYREEENGRGNFPPRFSGLQFPNYSSELNVNALELDDSALYLCASSFPGNMETQYFGPGTRLLVL.